Below, 5 T cell receptor beta chains from the same sample are listed, as sequenced in a study of shared clonotypes between healthy human individuals. Some clones are missing from TCRdb's copy, which holds only in-frame ones; the method was immunoSEQ multiplex PCR. The profile covers approximately 2.1 million clones, with over 85% appearing a single time and roughly 0.36% taken by the ten largest. The sequenced sample was naive CD4+ T cells from PBMCs. Sample subset: CD45RA+ positively selected. These receptors were obtained from a young man in good health. Some clones in this sample may be carry-over from other donors' samples.

The rearrangement joins TRBV28 to TRBJ1-4; D unresolved. Germline loops: CDR1 MDHEN, CDR2 SYDVKM. The ends were cut back, 4 bases at V and 3 bases at J, with 9 bases in the middle. This CDR3 comprises 14 residues. In DNA, the CDR3 is TGTGCCAGCAGTTCGACGGCCTCTAATGAAAAACTGTTTTTT. This sequence encodes CASSSTASNEKLFF.

Here the CDR3 reads CASSLYGGVTEAFF. The CDR3 DNA reads TGTGCCAGCAGCTTATATGGGGGGGTTACTGAAGCTTTCTTT. The rearrangement uses TRBV7-3 and TRBJ1-1, with D tentatively TRBD1 (5 bases). V dropped 2 bases and J dropped 5 bases, with 12 bases sitting between them. The CDR3 is 14 amino acids. Per germline, CDR1 SGHTA and CDR2 FQGTGA.

The chain couples TRBV6-1 to TRBJ2-7; D is possibly TRBD2 (6 bases). The germline gives CDR1 MNHNS, CDR2 SASEGT. The CDR3 is made up of 15 amino acids. The V and J ends lost 1 base and 0 bases respectively, with 10 bases between them. The DNA of the CDR3 is TGTGCCAGCAGTGAAGTAGCGGAGTCCTCCTACGAGCAGTACTTC. This codes for CASSEVAESSYEQYF.

The chain is built from TRBV28 and TRBJ2-5, with 10 bases matching TRBD2. The CDR3 covers 16 residues. V lost 6 bases to trimming and J lost 7 bases; unmatched junction nucleotides: 14. Germline lookup yields CDR1 MDHEN and CDR2 SYDVKM. CDR3 region: CASRVGGASGSRTQYF. Written as DNA, the CDR3 is TGTGCCAGCAGAGTTGGCGGGGCTAGCGGGAGTCGGACCCAGTACTTC.

The J gene is TRBJ1-5, the V gene TRBV2, with a tentative D call TRBD1 (6 bases). In germline, CDR1 is SNHLY, CDR2 FYNNEI. The CDR3 has 13 residues. Trimming took off 4 bases at V and 7 bases at J, with 11 bases between the two ends. The CDR3 reads CASSVGGGQPQHF. The CDR3 nucleotides read TGTGCCAGCAGTGTGGGGGGGGGCCAGCCCCAGCATTTT.